This T cell receptor (beta chain) stems from a study of T cells in Graves' hyperthyroidism and ophthalmopathy. What was amplified from RNA transcripts were TCR beta CDR3 regions. First-round RT-PCR of the TCR CDR3 relied on the HTBI primer set. TCRdb ran MiXCR on the multiplex PCR reads and lists one entry per CDR3 protein. Here the sample spans roughly 660,000 distinct CDR3 sequences, roughly 17% being singletons. Study results and caveats: Appearing also in blood were most of the thyroid clonotypes expanded above 0.001.

Graves' hyperthyroidism showing no ophthalmopathy progression within 18 months was considered stable. Clinical symptoms, serum thyroxine and TRAb, thyroid ultrasound and orbital computed tomography were used for the diagnoses. The sample holds a few counts of this clonotype. No antigen is known for it. A read error may produce the germline difference seen at one junction end. Per the germline V gene, CDR1 is SGHVS and CDR2 is FNYEAQ. There are 17 residues in the CDR3. This clonotype originated in a man aged 45 to 65 with Graves' hyperthyroidism. The genes are TRBV7-6 and TRBJ2-5, with 15 nucleotides matching TRBD2. What was sequenced was blood. CDR3 nucleotide sequence: TGTGCCAGCAGCTTGGGACTAGCGGGAGGAGGACAAGAGATCCAGTACTTC. It yields the protein CASSLGLAGGGQEIQYF. Full variable domain (outside the CDR3, taken from reference TRBV7-6 and TRBJ2-5): GAGVSQSPRYKVTKRGQDVALRCDPISGHVSLYWYRQALGQGPEFLTYFNYEAQQDKSGLPNDRFSAERPEGSISTLTIQRTEQRDSAMYRCASSLGLAGGGQEIQYFGPGTRLLVL.